The clone carrying this T cell receptor (beta chain) was seen ten or more times. The germline V gene encodes CDR1 KGHDR and CDR2 SFDVKD. Deletions cut 7 bases from V and 4 bases from J, with 10 bases between. This CDR3 has 13 residues. This entry comes from a study of early T cells in non-severe SARS-CoV-2 infection. TCRdb itself ran the 5' RACE reads through MiXCR, one entry per CDR3 protein. The sample yields tens of thousands of distinct CDR3 sequences, under 8% seen once. This receptor was taken from an adult who was a healthcare worker with PCR-confirmed SARS-CoV-2 infection or an uninfected control (not recorded which). The sequenced material came from whole blood. This chain joins TRBV24-1 and TRBJ2-1; D is undetermined. Here the CDR3 DNA reads TGTGCCACCAGCCCGCCCCCTTACAATGAGCAGTTCTTC. It specifies CATSPPPYNEQFF.